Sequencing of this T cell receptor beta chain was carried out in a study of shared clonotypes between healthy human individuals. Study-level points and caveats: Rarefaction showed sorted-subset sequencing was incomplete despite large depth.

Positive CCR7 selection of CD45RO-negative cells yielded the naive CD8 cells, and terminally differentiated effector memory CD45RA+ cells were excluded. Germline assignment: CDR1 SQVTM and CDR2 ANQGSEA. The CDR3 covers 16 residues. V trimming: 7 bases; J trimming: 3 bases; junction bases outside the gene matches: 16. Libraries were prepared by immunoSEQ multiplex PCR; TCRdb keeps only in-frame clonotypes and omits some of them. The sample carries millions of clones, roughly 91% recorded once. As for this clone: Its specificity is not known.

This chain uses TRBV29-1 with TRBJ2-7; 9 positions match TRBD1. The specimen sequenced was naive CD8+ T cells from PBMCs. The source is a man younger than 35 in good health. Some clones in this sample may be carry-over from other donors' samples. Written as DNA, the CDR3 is TGCAGCGGATTGTTGGGCACCGGGACAGGGTACTACGAGCAGTACTTC. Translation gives CSGLLGTGTGYYEQYF.